This T cell receptor beta chain was sequenced in a study of memory CD4+ T cells and cytomegalovirus serostatus. The CDR3 covers 17 residues. V was pared by 5 bases and J by 3 bases, with 12 bases of the junction left unmatched. Germline assignment: CDR1 SEHNR and CDR2 FQNEAQ (reference sequence). Single viable CD3+CD4+CD8-CD45RO+ cells were sorted as the memory CD4+ T cells. Using immunoSEQ multiplex PCR, the repertoire was profiled, and TCRdb retains in-frame clones only, with some absent. Of 50,000 to 60,000 clones in the sample, under 90% were seen once. The chain carries TRBV7-9 and TRBJ1-2; TRBD1 agrees at 10 bases. The source is an adult in good health and CMV-seronegative. Sequenced: memory CD4+ T cells from blood. The CDR3 loop reads CASSPDLGQGDDYGYTF. In DNA form, the CDR3 reads TGTGCCAGCAGCCCGGACCTCGGACAGGGGGATGACTATGGCTACACCTTC.